The 10 T cell receptor beta chains given below trace back to one sample, sequenced in a study of cytomegalovirus exposure and HLA in healthy donors. The PCR ran on 60 Vbeta and 13 Jbeta primers. Data came from immunoSEQ multiplex PCR; TCRdb stores just in-frame clones and leaves some out. The table has 250,000 to 350,000 clones, around 90% seen once. Sample: PBMCs. The receptors here all came from a woman under 30 in good health and CMV-seronegative.

The genes are TRBV6-5 and TRBJ2-3; D unclear. The V and J ends lost 4 bases and 0 bases respectively, with 11 bases between them. Germline V gene sequence: CDR1 MNHEY, CDR2 SVGAGI. This CDR3 spans 15 amino acids. CDR3 DNA: TGTGCCAGCAGTTCCCCCCCAATCAGCACAGATACGCAGTATTTT. Protein: CASSSPPISTDTQYF.

The rearrangement joins TRBV29-1 to TRBJ2-3, with D unclear. The V gene's germline CDR1 is SQVTM and CDR2 ANQGSEA. V was clipped by 0 bases and J by 1 base, with 5 bases between them. The CDR3 is 13 residues long. DNA of the CDR3: TGCAGCGTTGAAGAAGCTGGCACAGATACGCAGTATTTT. Its protein product is CSVEEAGTDTQYF.

The rearrangement uses TRBV29-1 and TRBJ2-5; 10 bases agree with TRBD2. The germline V gene has CDR1 SQVTM and CDR2 ANQGSEA. Germline trimming cut 4 bases from V and 5 bases from J; bases unmatched to any gene: 4. CDR3 length equals 13 residues. The chain's CDR3 is CSVVAGGGETQYF. The CDR3 bases are TGCAGCGTTGTAGCGGGGGGCGGGGAGACCCAGTACTTC.

With respect to this clone: The same CDR3 also results from other DNA sequences found in this sample. This chain joins TRBV29-1 and TRBJ1-1; TRBD1 agrees at 7 bases. The length of the CDR3 is 12 residues. Germline V gives CDR1 SQVTM, CDR2 ANQGSEA. Trimming took 4 bases from V and 1 from J; bases not matched to a gene: 0. In nucleotides, the CDR3 is TGCAGCGTTGGACAGGGGAACACTGAAGCTTTCTTT. Its translation: CSVGQGNTEAFF.

The chain uses TRBV7-3 and TRBJ2-3; 9 bases are shared with TRBD2. This CDR3 comprises 16 residues. Losses at the gene ends were 2 bases for V and 6 bases for J; bases not matched to a gene: 9. From germline, CDR1 is SGHTA and CDR2 FQGTGA. The CDR3, as DNA: TGTGCCAGCAGCTTATCGATACCAGCGGGGGGCGATACGCAGTATTTT. Residues: CASSLSIPAGGDTQYF.

V usage is TRBV25-1 and J usage is TRBJ1-2; possibly TRBD1 for D (5 bases). The V gene lost 3 bases and the J gene lost 6 bases, with 11 bases spanning the gap. Germline CDR1 and CDR2: MGHDK and SYGVNS. CDR3 size: 13 residues. In DNA form, the CDR3 reads TGTGCCAGCAGTGATAGTGCAGGGAATGGCTACACCTTC. It encodes CASSDSAGNGYTF.

V is TRBV7-9 and J is TRBJ2-5, with D possibly matching TRBD2 (6 bases). The J call may be faulty, since TRBJ2-7 better matches the DNA end. The CDR3 consists of 14 residues. Germline-derived CDR1 and CDR2 are SEHNR and FQNEAQ (reference sequence). DNA of the CDR3: TGTGCCAGCAGCTTGGGGGGTCGGCCCTACGAGCAGTACTTC. The encoded protein is CASSLGGRPYEQYF.

This rearrangement joins TRBV29-1 to TRBJ1-1; weak D call: TRBD1 (6 bases). V lost 2 bases and J lost 0, with 10 bases in between. Per the germline V gene, CDR1 is SQVTM and CDR2 is ANQGSEA. The CDR3 is made up of 14 amino acids. The CDR3 DNA reads TGCAGCGTTGAACAGACAGGCCTGAACACTGAAGCTTTCTTT. This encodes CSVEQTGLNTEAFF. Using reference TRBV29-1 and TRBJ1-1 for the parts outside the CDR3, the full variable domain is SAVISQKPSRDICQRGTSLTIQCQVDSQVTMMFWYRQQPGQSLTLIATANQGSEATYESGFVIDKFPISRPNLTFSTLTVSNMSPEDSSIYLCSVEQTGLNTEAFFGQGTRLTVV.

The V call is TRBV13, the J call TRBJ2-3; 16 nucleotides line up with TRBD2. This CDR3 comprises 18 residues. V was pared by 6 bases and J by 4 bases, with 10 bases of the junction left unmatched. Germline-derived CDR1 and CDR2 are PRHDT and FYEKMQ (reference sequence). The CDR3 DNA sequence: TGTGCCAGCAGTTCCGGGACTAGCGGGGGGGCGAGTTCAGATACGCAGTATTTT. This encodes CASSSGTSGGASSDTQYF.

J is TRBJ1-1 and V is TRBV27; tentative D call: TRBD1 (6 bases). CDR3 length equals 17 residues. CDR1 and CDR2 from the germline V gene are MNHEY and SMNVEV (reference sequence). V dropped 2 bases and J dropped 0 bases, with 16 bases sitting between them. As DNA, the CDR3 is TGTGCCAGCAGTTTAGTGGGGTCCAGGGGTATGAACACTGAAGCTTTCTTT. Protein product: CASSLVGSRGMNTEAFF.